This TCR beta chain was retrieved from a study of blood T cells in healthy people across ages. Notes on the study in general: Researchers deemed the diversity estimates from one million T cells underestimates.

The V gene end was trimmed by 6 bases and the J gene end by 6 bases; junction bases not matched to a gene: 15. The germline gives CDR1 LGHNA, CDR2 YSLEER. The CDR3 spans 17 residues. Sample-barcoded 5' priming and a J-beta primer mix drove a second PCR of roughly 6 to 12 cycles. TCRdb passed the 5' RACE reads through MiXCR, listing each CDR3 protein once. Here the sample spans roughly 1.9 million distinct CDR3 sequences, roughly two fifths being singletons. As concerns this clonotype: Its antigen is not known.

The sample comprised blood. This receptor was taken from a human donor in good health. The chain carries TRBV4-3 and TRBJ2-7; 12 bases align to TRBD1. The CDR3 DNA follows: TGCGCCAGCAGTCTTTTTGGGGGGGACAGGGGGCAGGGCGAGCAGTACTTC. Amino acid sequence: CASSLFGGDRGQGEQYF.